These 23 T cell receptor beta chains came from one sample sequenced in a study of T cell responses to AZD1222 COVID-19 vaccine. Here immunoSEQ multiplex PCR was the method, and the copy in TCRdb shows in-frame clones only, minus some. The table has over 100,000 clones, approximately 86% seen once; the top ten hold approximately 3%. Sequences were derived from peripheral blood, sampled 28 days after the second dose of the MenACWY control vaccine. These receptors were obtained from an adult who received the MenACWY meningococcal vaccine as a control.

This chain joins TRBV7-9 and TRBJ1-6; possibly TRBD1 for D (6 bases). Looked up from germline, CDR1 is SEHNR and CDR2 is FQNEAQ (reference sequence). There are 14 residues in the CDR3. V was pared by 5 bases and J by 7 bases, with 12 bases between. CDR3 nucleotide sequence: TGTGCCAGCAGCCCCAGGGGCGGGAATTCACCCCTCCACTTT. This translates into CASSPRGGNSPLHF.

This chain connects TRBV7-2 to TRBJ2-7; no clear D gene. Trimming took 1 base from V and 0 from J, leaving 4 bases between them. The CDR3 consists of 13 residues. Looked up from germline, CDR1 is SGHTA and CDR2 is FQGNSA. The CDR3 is CASSLGDSYEQYF. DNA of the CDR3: TGTGCCAGCAGCTTAGGCGACTCCTACGAGCAGTACTTC.

The CDR3 coding sequence is TGTGCCAGCAGCTCCGACCCCTCGAGAAGACATAATTCACCCCTCCACTTT. It specifies CASSSDPSRRHNSPLHF. V usage is TRBV7-8 and J usage is TRBJ1-6, with D unclear. Trimming pared 4 bases from V and 5 bases from J, leaving 18 bases between. Germline loops: CDR1 SGHVS, CDR2 FQNEAQ. This CDR3 spans 17 amino acids.

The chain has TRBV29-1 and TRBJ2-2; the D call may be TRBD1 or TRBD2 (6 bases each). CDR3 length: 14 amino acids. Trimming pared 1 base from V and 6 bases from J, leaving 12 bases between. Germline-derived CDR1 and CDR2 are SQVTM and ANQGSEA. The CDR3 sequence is CSVEGQGRPGELFF. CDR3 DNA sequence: TGCAGCGTTGAAGGGCAGGGGAGGCCCGGGGAGCTGTTTTTT.

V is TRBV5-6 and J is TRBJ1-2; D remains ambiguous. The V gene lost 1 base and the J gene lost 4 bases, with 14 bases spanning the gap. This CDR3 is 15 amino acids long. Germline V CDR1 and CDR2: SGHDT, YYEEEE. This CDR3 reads CASSLKGSHLYGYTF. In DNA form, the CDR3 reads TGTGCCAGCAGCTTGAAGGGTTCACACCTCTATGGCTACACCTTC.

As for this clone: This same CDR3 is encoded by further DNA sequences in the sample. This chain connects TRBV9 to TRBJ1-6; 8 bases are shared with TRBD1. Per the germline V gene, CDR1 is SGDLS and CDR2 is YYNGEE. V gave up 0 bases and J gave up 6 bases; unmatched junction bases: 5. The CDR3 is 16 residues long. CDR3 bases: TGTGCCAGCAGCGTAGGGGGGACAGGTCGTAATTCACCCCTCCACTTT. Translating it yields CASSVGGTGRNSPLHF.

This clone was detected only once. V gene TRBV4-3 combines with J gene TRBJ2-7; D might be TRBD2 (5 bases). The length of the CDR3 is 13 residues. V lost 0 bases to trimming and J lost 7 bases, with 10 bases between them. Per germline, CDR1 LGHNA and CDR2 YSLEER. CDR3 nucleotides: TGCGCCAGCAGCCAAGATCGGGGTAGGGAGCAGTACTTC. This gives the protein CASSQDRGREQYF.

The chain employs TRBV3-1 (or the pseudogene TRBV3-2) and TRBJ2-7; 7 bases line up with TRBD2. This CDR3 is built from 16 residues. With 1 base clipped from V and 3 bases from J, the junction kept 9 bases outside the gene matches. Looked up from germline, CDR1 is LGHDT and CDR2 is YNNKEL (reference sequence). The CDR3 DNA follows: TGTGCCAGCAGCCAAGTAGGGGCTAGCGGCCGCTACGAGCAGTACTTC. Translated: CASSQVGASGRYEQYF.

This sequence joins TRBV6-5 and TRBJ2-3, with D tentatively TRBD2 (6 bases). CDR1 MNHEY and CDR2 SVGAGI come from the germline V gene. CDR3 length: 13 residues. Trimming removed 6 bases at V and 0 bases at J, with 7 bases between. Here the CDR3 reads CASRRDSTDTQYF. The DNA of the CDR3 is TGTGCCAGCAGGCGGGATAGCACAGATACGCAGTATTTT.

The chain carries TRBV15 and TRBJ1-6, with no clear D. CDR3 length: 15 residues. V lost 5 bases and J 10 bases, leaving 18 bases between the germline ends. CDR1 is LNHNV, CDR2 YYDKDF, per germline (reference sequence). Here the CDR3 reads CATSPMREGYSPLHF. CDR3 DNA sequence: TGTGCCACCAGCCCCATGAGGGAAGGATACTCACCCCTCCACTTT.

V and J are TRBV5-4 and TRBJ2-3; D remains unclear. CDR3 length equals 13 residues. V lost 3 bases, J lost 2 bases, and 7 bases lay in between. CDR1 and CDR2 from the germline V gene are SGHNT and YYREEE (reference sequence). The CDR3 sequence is CASSWQNTDTQYF. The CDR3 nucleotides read TGTGCCAGCAGCTGGCAGAACACAGATACGCAGTATTTT.

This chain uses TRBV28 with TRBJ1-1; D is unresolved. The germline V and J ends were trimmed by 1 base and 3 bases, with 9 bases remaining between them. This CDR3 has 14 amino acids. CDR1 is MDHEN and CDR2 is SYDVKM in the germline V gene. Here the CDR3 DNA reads TGTGCCAGCAGTTTATCTCCAGTTGACACTGAAGCTTTCTTT. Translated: CASSLSPVDTEAFF.

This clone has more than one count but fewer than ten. The CDR3 DNA reads TGTGCCAGCAGCCAAGATGGCGGGACTCACAGGGGCGAGCAGTACTTC. Protein product: CASSQDGGTHRGEQYF. V is TRBV4-2 and J is TRBJ2-7, with a tentative D call TRBD1 (7 bases). Germline CDR1 reads LGHNA; CDR2 reads YNFKEQ. Between the trimmed V and J ends, which lost 0 bases and 6 bases, there was a span of 18 bases. The CDR3 is 16 residues long.

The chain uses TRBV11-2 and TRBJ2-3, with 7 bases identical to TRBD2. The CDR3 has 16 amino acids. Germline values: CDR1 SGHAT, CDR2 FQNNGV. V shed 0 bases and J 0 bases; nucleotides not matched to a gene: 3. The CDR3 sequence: CASSLEAGTSTDTQYF. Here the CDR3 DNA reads TGTGCCAGCAGCTTAGAAGCGGGGACTAGCACAGATACGCAGTATTTT.

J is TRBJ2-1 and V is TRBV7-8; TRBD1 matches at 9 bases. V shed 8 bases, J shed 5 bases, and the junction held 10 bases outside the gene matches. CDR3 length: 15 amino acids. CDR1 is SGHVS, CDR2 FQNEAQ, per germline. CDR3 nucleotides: TGTGCCAGCTACTCGGGACAGGGTCCCCACAATGAGCAGTTCTTC. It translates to CASYSGQGPHNEQFF.

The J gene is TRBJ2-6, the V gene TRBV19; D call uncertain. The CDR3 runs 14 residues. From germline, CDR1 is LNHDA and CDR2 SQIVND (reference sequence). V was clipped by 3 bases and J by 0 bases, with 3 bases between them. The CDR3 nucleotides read TGTGCCAGTAGTATCCTCTCTGGGGCCAACGTCCTGACTTTC. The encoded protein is CASSILSGANVLTF.

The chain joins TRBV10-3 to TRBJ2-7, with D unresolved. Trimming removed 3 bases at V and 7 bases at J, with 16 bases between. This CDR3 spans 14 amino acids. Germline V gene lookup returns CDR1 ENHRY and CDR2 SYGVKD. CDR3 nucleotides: TGTGCCATCAGTGAAGAAGGACGACTTGGGGAGCAGTACTTC. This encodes CAISEEGRLGEQYF.

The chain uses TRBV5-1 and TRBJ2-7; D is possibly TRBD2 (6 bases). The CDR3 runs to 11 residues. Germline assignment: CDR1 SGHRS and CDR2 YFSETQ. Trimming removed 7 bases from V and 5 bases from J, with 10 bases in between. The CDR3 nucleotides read TGCGCCAGCCGCGGGACGAACGAGCAGTACTTC. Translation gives CASRGTNEQYF.

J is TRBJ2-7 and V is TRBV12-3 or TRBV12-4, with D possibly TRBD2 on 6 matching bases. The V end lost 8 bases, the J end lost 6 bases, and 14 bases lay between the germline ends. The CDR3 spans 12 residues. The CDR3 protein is CASGSGVSEQYF. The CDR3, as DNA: TGTGCCAGCGGGTCGGGGGTCAGCGAGCAGTACTTC.

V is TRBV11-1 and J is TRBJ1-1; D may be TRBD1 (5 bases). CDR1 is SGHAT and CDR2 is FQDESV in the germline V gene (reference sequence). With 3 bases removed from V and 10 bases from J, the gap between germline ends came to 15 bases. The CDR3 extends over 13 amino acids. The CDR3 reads CASSFTFDGGAFF. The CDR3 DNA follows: TGTGCCAGCAGCTTCACTTTTGACGGGGGAGCTTTCTTT.

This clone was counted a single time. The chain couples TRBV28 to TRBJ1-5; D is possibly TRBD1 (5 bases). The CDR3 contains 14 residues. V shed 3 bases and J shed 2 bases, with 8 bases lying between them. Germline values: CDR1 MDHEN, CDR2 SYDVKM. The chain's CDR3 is CASSFETGNQPQHF. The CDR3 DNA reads TGTGCCAGCAGTTTCGAGACAGGCAATCAGCCCCAGCATTTT. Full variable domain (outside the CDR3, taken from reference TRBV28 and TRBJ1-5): DVKVTQSSRYLVKRTGEKVFLECVQDMDHENMFWYRQDPGLGLRLIYFSYDVKMKEKGDIPEGYSVSREKKERFSLILESASTNQTSMYLCASSFETGNQPQHFGDGTRLSIL.

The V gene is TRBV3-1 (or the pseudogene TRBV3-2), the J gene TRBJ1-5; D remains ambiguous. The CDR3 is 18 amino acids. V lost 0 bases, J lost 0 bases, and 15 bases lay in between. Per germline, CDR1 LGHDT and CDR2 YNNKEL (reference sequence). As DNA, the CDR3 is TGTGCCAGCAGCCAAGAGGGCACCGCTCCCTATAGCAATCAGCCCCAGCATTTT. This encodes CASSQEGTAPYSNQPQHF.

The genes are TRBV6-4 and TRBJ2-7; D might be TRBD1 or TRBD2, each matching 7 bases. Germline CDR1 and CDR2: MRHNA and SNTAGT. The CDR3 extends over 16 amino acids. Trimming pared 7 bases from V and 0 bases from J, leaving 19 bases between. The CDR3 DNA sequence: TGTGCCAGCATCCCCAAGGAGCGGGACAGCTCCTACGAGCAGTACTTC. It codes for CASIPKERDSSYEQYF.